This T cell receptor beta chain was observed in a study of shared clonotypes between healthy human individuals. Study information: The composition of the donors was a couple of women and a few men aged 18 to 49. For every donor, three CD4 naive, three CD4 memory, two CD8 naive and one CD8 memory plates were used. General observations from the study: The naive CD4 repertoires of four donors were compared, and approximately 5% of clonotypes were shared.

Note on this clone: Its antigen is unidentified.

Only CD45RO-negative cells positively selected for CCR7 counted as naive CD8 cells, so terminally differentiated effector memory CD45RA+ cells were excluded. The V end lost 5 bases, the J end lost 3 bases, and 22 bases lay between the germline ends. Germline CDR1 is SEHNR and CDR2 is FQNEAQ (reference sequence). The CDR3 is made up of 17 amino acids. Some clones are missing from TCRdb's copy, which holds only in-frame ones; the method was immunoSEQ multiplex PCR. The sample records just over 2,000,000 clones, 85% to 95% being singletons. J is TRBJ1-1 and V is TRBV7-9, with D tentatively TRBD1 (5 bases). The receptor comes from a man in his late teens or twenties in good health. Sequencing was carried out using naive CD8+ T cells sorted from blood. The CDR3 DNA reads as TGTGCCAGCAGCCCAGAGGTTAAAAAGACAGAGGACACTGAAGCTTTCTTT. Protein: CASSPEVKKTEDTEAFF. The full variable domain, in which reference TRBV7-9 and TRBJ1-1 provide the parts outside the CDR3, is DTGVSQNPRHKITKRGQNVTFRCDPISEHNRLYWYRQTLGQGPEFLTYFQNEAQLEKSRLLSDRFSAERPKGSFSTLEIQRTEQGDSAMYLCASSPEVKKTEDTEAFFGQGTRLTVV.